This entry is about one TCR beta chain. Its antigen has not been determined. Nothing much larger sits one base from this clone, and base qualities are not available. Approximately 550 nanograms of biopsy DNA per sample were submitted for commercial TCRB immunosequencing. CDR3 regions were amplified from genomic DNA by Adaptive Biotechnology using a two-step, amplification bias-controlled multiplex PCR. In the first PCR, primers covered every V and J gene segment, and in the second PCR, barcodes and Illumina adapters were added. CDR3 libraries were sequenced on an Illumina instrument. On the study's bioinformatics: Analysis combined the vendor-provided pipelines with custom analysis of raw data in R/Bioconductor under R version 3.3.0. Clonality, which ranges from 0 to 1, was calculated as the inverse of the normalised Shannon entropy across all productive clones. High-frequency clones were defined as the share of the repertoire taken up by the top 100 clones, keeping only clones that passed a 95% confidence test. Overlap between samples was measured with the Morisita-Horn index, while repertoire diversity was measured with the Simpson index. The immuneACCESS repertoire file appears here via TCRdb, limited to in-frame rearrangements. These files lack a portion of the clones; in checked studies, under half of the deficit traces to unresolved V genes, and the cause of the others is not known. Clonal size and the V and J genes are those of that table, whereas D and trimming came from the DNA. The sample yields thousands of clones; about four fifths were counted once. Together, the top ten hold about 22% of the sample.

The sample belongs to a study of T cell repertoires in ileal Crohn's disease (dated by TCRdb to between 2018 and 2021). Notes on the research overall: The median duration of disease was roughly eight years, and at the time of surgery roughly 36% of patients were active smokers. Every patient underwent surgery because of a complication, which was stricturing disease in around 61% and penetrating disease in around 39%. About half of the patients received postoperative therapy: fewer than 12 received thiopurines and around 20 received anti-TNF agents. TCR repertoire analysis was performed in a few dozen Crohn's disease patients drawn from a prospective multicentre cohort. The study was conducted in parallel with a multicentre cohort built to find predictors of early endoscopic recurrence after ileocolonic resection. A Rutgeerts score higher than i0 was the definition used for endoscopic postoperative recurrence. A total of around 150 mucosal samples from about 50 patients were sequenced, with samples obtained at several locations on the surgical specimen and at postoperative endoscopy.

Adults with ileal or ileocolonic Crohn's disease and an indication for ileocolonic resection were eligible for inclusion. Whole ileal mucosal biopsies were kept frozen at -80 degrees C prior to DNA extraction. Genomic DNA was isolated from frozen whole biopsies using a TRizol-based method, and the DNA was quantified with a NanoDrop 2000 spectrophotometer. The paper's findings and limits, for the study overall: Mucosal CD4 and CD8 T cells were sorted and sequenced only in a subgroup of patients, the size of which was not stated. Endoscopic recurrence was found to be associated with higher high-frequency clone percentages at surgery, and recurrence was observed in all patients with clonality above 26.8% (18/57). Compared with CD4 T cells, sorted CD8 T cells held more high-frequency clones, which suggests that the mucosal expansions were mostly CD8. A significantly higher proportion of clonal expansions was observed in active smokers at surgery than in non-smokers (approximately 28% vs 17%, p=0.02).

Counted from cysteine to phenylalanine, this CDR3 has 18 amino acids. Only the CDR3 region is kept as DNA, spanning 54 bases read in frame from base 1. From a lookup of the germline V gene (reference sequence), CDR1 and CDR2 are LNHNV and YYDKDF. V was cut back by 0 bases and J by 2 bases, leaving a gap of 20 bases between them. This chain joins TRBV15 to TRBJ2-7; a weak D assignment points to TRBD1 (6 bases agree). This sequence was found in an adult with Crohn's disease. The material sequenced was ileal tissue. The DNA sequence is given as TGTGCCACCAGCAGAGATCTGTTAACAGGGTCTATCCCCTACGAGCAGTACTTC. Translated, it reads CATSRDLLTGSIPYEQYF.